This TCR beta chain originates from a study of T cell repertoires in cytomegalovirus infection. This clonotype was picked up many times. Trimming shortened V by 3 bases and J by 0 bases, and 21 bases separated the two germline ends. Germline loops: CDR1 KGHSH, CDR2 LQKENI. The CDR3 spans 20 residues. TCRdb called the reads again in MiXCR, with one record for every CDR3 protein. This sample yields 560,000 or so distinct CDR3 sequences, of which approximately 16% are seen a single time; around 25% belongs to the top ten. The rearrangement links TRBV18 to TRBJ2-6; possible D gene TRBD2, 7 bases. Specimen: CD8+ T cells from PBMCs. This TCR derives from a human donor in good health (CMV status not recorded). Some clones in this sample may be carry-over from other donors' samples. The CDR3 DNA sequence: TGTGCCAGCTCACCGACATTAGGGGGGGTCCCTAGCTCTGGGGCCAACGTCCTGACTTTC. Translation: CASSPTLGGVPSSGANVLTF.